The 24 T cell receptor beta chains below all came from one sample that was sequenced in a study of human T cells and chemical hapten exposure. The time point was: patch test 3, about 24 weeks after DPC sensitization. Specified treatment: therapeutic diphenylcyclopropenone sensitization with weekly scalp DPC. TCRdb itself ran the RACE reads through MiXCR, one entry per CDR3 protein. Here the sample spans 30,000 or so distinct CDR3 sequences, around 6% being singletons. The starting material was whole blood, obtained in connection with sensitization to the hapten diphenylcyclopropenone (DPC). Receptors were obtained from a man aged 25 to 40 with alopecia areata. Some clones in this sample may be carry-over from other donors' samples.

A few counts support this clonotype. Just one base apart from a much larger clone, this may be a read error. DNA for the CDR3: TGTGCCAGCAGCTTAAGGGGCGAGCAGTACTTC. Translated, it gives CASSLRGEQYF. The chain recombines TRBV7-2 with TRBJ2-7; possibly TRBD1 for D (5 bases). CDR3 size: 11 residues. V dropped 2 bases and J dropped 6 bases, with 5 bases sitting between them. Germline V gives CDR1 SGHTA, CDR2 FQGNSA.

This clonotype was counted many times. V usage is TRBV7-6 and J usage is TRBJ1-3; D uncertain. In germline, CDR1 is SGHVS, CDR2 FNYEAQ. This CDR3 has 14 residues. V lost 5 bases to trimming and J lost 0 bases, with 8 bases between them. The CDR3 DNA follows: TGTGCCAGCAGCCCACTCAACTCTGGAAACACCATATATTTT. It yields the protein CASSPLNSGNTIYF.

This clonotype was observed at least ten times. The chain couples TRBV2 to TRBJ1-6, with D possibly TRBD1 on 5 matching bases. Germline CDR1 SNHLY, CDR2 FYNNEI. V lost 11 bases and J lost 4, with 24 bases in between. The CDR3 has 17 residues. In DNA, the CDR3 is TGTGCCGGCACCCCCCTCGACAGCGGAACTTATAATTCACCCCTCCACTTT. Translated: CAGTPLDSGTYNSPLHF.

This clonotype was seen ten or more times. This chain connects TRBV30 to TRBJ1-1, with D tentatively TRBD1 (5 bases). The ends were cut back, 2 bases at V and 2 bases at J, with 12 bases in the middle. Germline V gene lookup returns CDR1 GTSNPN and CDR2 SVGIG (reference sequence). There are 14 residues in the CDR3. Here the CDR3 reads CAWSRDVQNTEAFF. The CDR3 nucleotides read TGTGCCTGGAGTAGGGACGTCCAAAACACTGAAGCTTTCTTT.

In regard to this clonotype: One end of the junction does not line up with germline, which may come from a read error. The rearrangement joins TRBV3-1 to TRBJ2-5, with 10 bases identical to TRBD2. The germline CDR1 and CDR2 sequences are LGHDT and YNNKEL (reference sequence). CDR3 length: 14 residues. The CDR3 loop is CVSSQVAGGETQYF. CDR3 in DNA: TGTGTCAGCAGCCAAGTAGCGGGGGGAGAGACCCAGTACTTC.

This clonotype was recorded many times. The gene calls are TRBV2 and TRBJ2-5; 9 nucleotides align to TRBD1. CDR3 length: 15 residues. The junction had 8 bases not matched to a gene; V was cut back by 5 bases and J by 4 bases. Germline CDR1 reads SNHLY; CDR2 reads FYNNEI. The CDR3 DNA is TGTGCCAGCAGTCCCGCCGGGACAGGGCTAGAGACCCAGTACTTC. Translated: CASSPAGTGLETQYF.

This clonotype has at least ten counts. The J gene is TRBJ1-2, the V gene TRBV5-4; D is undetermined. Deletions cut 3 bases from V and 2 bases from J, with 8 bases between. CDR1 and CDR2 from the germline V gene are SGHNT and YYREEE (reference sequence). CDR3 length: 13 residues. The CDR3 DNA follows: TGTGCCAGCAGCTCGGACGGGAACTATGGCTACACCTTC. It encodes CASSSDGNYGYTF. Combining the CDR3 with reference TRBV5-4 and TRBJ1-2 gives the whole variable domain ETGVTQSPTHLIKTRGQQVTLRCSSQSGHNTVSWYQQALGQGPQFIFQYYREEENGRGNFPPRFSGLQFPNYSSELNVNALELDDSALYLCASSSDGNYGYTFGSGTRLTVV.

This clonotype occurred a few times. V gene TRBV14 combines with J gene TRBJ2-3; D is undetermined. V was cut by 3 bases and J by 2 bases, with 12 bases left in between. This CDR3 is 15 amino acids long. Germline CDR1 reads SGHDN; CDR2 reads FVKESK. CDR3 loop: CASSQSTANTDTQYF. The CDR3 DNA sequence: TGTGCCAGCAGCCAGTCAACGGCTAACACAGATACGCAGTATTTT.

This clonotype was observed many times. The V and J genes are TRBV7-6 and TRBJ1-4, with D hard to call. This CDR3 has 12 residues. The V gene's germline CDR1 is SGHVS and CDR2 FNYEAQ. The ends were cut back, 2 bases at V and 6 bases at J, with 4 bases in the middle. The CDR3 region is CASSLNDEKLFF. CDR3 DNA: TGTGCCAGCAGCTTAAACGATGAAAAACTGTTTTTT.

This clonotype turned up a few times. This chain links TRBV6-6 with TRBJ2-1; D gene ambiguous. Germline V gene lookup returns CDR1 MNHNY and CDR2 SVGAGI (reference sequence). CDR3 size: 14 residues. Trimming left V 6 bases short and J 0 bases short, with 9 bases between. The CDR3 region has the DNA TGTGCCAGCAGCGGCGGCAGCTCCTACAATGAGCAGTTCTTC. This codes for CASSGGSSYNEQFF.

The chain recombines TRBV28 with TRBJ2-3; possibly TRBD1 or TRBD2 for D (5 bases each). This CDR3 is built from 13 residues. Germline values: CDR1 MDHEN, CDR2 SYDVKM. V shed 6 bases and J shed 6 bases, with 13 bases lying between them. Here the CDR3 reads CASSLGTADTQYF. The CDR3 DNA is TGTGCCAGCAGCCTTGGGACCGCCGATACGCAGTATTTT.

This clonotype appeared many times. The chain couples TRBV5-1 to TRBJ1-2, with D unresolved. The V gene's germline CDR1 is SGHRS and CDR2 YFSETQ. The CDR3 sequence is 15 residues long. Trimming took off 0 bases at V and 0 bases at J, with 9 bases between the two ends. Here the CDR3 reads CASSLEGSPNYGYTF. The DNA for the CDR3 is TGCGCCAGCAGCTTGGAAGGGTCCCCTAACTATGGCTACACCTTC.

This clonotype was counted many times. The chain is built from TRBV20-1 and TRBJ2-7; no reliable D call. Trimming pared 0 bases from V and 0 bases from J, leaving 12 bases between. CDR3 length: 15 residues. Germline V gives CDR1 DFQATT, CDR2 SNEGSKA (reference sequence). CDR3 DNA sequence: TGCAGTGCTAGAGATGAACAGAAGAGCTCCTACGAGCAGTACTTC. Its translation: CSARDEQKSSYEQYF.

This clonotype was recorded at least ten times. J is TRBJ2-2 and V is TRBV29-1; TRBD1 matches at 8 bases. CDR3 size: 12 residues. The germline V gene encodes CDR1 SQVTM and CDR2 ANQGSEA. The ends lost 4 bases at V and 7 bases at J; junction bases unmatched: 2. The CDR3 protein is CSVGQGHGELFF. The CDR3 bases are TGCAGCGTTGGACAGGGGCACGGGGAGCTGTTTTTT.

The table lists this clonotype with many counts. This chain connects TRBV3-1 to TRBJ2-3; 13 bases match TRBD2. CDR3 length equals 19 residues. In germline, CDR1 is LGHDT, CDR2 YNNKEL (reference sequence). Losses at the gene ends were 4 bases for V and 2 bases for J; bases not matched to a gene: 12. The CDR3 is CASSRAWTSGGLDTDTQYF. The DNA for the CDR3 is TGTGCCAGCAGCCGGGCCTGGACTAGCGGGGGACTTGACACAGATACGCAGTATTTT.

The sample holds many counts of this clonotype. This chain connects TRBV7-2 to TRBJ1-5; 8 positions match TRBD1. The V gene's germline CDR1 is SGHTA and CDR2 FQGNSA. The V segment lost 4 bases and the J segment 6 bases; nucleotides outside the gene matches: 5. The CDR3 has 14 amino acids. CDR3 amino acids: CASSSTGGGQPQHF. The DNA of the CDR3 is TGTGCCAGCAGCTCAACAGGGGGGGGTCAGCCCCAGCATTTT.

This clonotype was seen at least ten times. The chain carries TRBV4-2 and TRBJ2-7; 11 bases align to TRBD2. V trimming: 2 bases; J trimming: 3 bases; junction bases outside the gene matches: 9. CDR3 length equals 17 residues. Germline loops: CDR1 LGHNA, CDR2 YNFKEQ. The CDR3 DNA reads as TGTGCCAGCAGCCAAACTAGCGGGGGCACTAGCTACTACGAGCAGTACTTC. It translates to CASSQTSGGTSYYEQYF.

This clonotype occurred a few times. The chain joins TRBV12-3 or TRBV12-4 to TRBJ2-1; TRBD2 agrees at 10 bases. The CDR3 length is 17 residues. V was pared by 2 bases and J by 6 bases, with 10 bases of the junction left unmatched. The CDR3 region has the DNA TGTGCCAGCAGTTTACCCCCGCTAGCGGGGGCGGTCAATGAGCAGTTCTTC. Translation gives CASSLPPLAGAVNEQFF.

This clonotype was counted ten times or more. This chain uses TRBV7-9 with TRBJ2-1; 9 bases line up with TRBD2. The CDR3 covers 14 residues. Germline lookup yields CDR1 SEHNR and CDR2 FQNEAQ (reference sequence). V was pared by 10 bases and J by 8 bases, with 12 bases of the junction left unmatched. Here the CDR3 reads CATRTSAIHDEQFF. As DNA, the CDR3 is TGTGCCACTAGGACTAGCGCCATACACGATGAGCAGTTCTTC.

This clonotype was counted between two and nine times. This chain joins TRBV29-1 and TRBJ1-2; 8 bases align to TRBD1. This CDR3 comprises 12 residues. The V gene's germline CDR1 is SQVTM and CDR2 ANQGSEA. The V segment lost 5 bases and the J segment 2 bases; nucleotides outside the gene matches: 1. The CDR3 DNA sequence: TGCAGCGTTTGGGACAGGAACTATGGCTACACCTTC. Translation gives CSVWDRNYGYTF.

Many counts were recorded for this clonotype. It is unclear where the CDR3 begins or ends on the DNA, so no DNA is shown, and the CDR3 is as TCRdb lists it. The rearrangement links TRBV2 to TRBJ1-4; whether TRBD1, the table's D call, matches the DNA was not checked. Both ends counted, the CDR3 spans 23 residues. CDR1 is SNHLY and CDR2 is FYNNEI in the germline V gene. CDR3 loop: CASWGSSNEKLFFGRSSNEKLFF.

In its sample, this clonotype was seen once. This rearrangement joins TRBV7-9 to TRBJ1-1, with D maybe TRBD1 (6 bases). CDR1 is SEHNR and CDR2 is FQNEAQ in the germline V gene (reference sequence). This CDR3 region has 14 residues. V lost 3 bases and J 4 bases, leaving 12 bases between the germline ends. CDR3 sequence reads: CASSFPGAPTEAFF. In DNA form, the CDR3 reads TGTGCCAGCAGCTTCCCGGGGGCGCCCACTGAAGCTTTCTTT.

This clonotype was counted many times. This chain uses TRBV29-1 with TRBJ2-5; D gene uncertain. CDR1 SQVTM and CDR2 ANQGSEA come from the germline V gene. The CDR3 totals 11 residues. The germline V and J ends were trimmed by 6 bases and 2 bases, with 7 bases remaining between them. This chain's CDR3 is CSVRSQETQYF. In DNA, the CDR3 is TGCAGCGTCCGATCTCAAGAGACCCAGTACTTC.

This clonotype was seen ten or more times. This chain joins TRBV12-3 or TRBV12-4 and TRBJ1-1; 7 bases fit TRBD1. The CDR3 is made up of 13 amino acids. V was clipped by 6 bases and J by 1 base; unmatched bases: 2. Here the CDR3 reads CASSRQGNTEAFF. DNA for the CDR3: TGTGCCAGCAGCCGACAGGGGAACACTGAAGCTTTCTTT.